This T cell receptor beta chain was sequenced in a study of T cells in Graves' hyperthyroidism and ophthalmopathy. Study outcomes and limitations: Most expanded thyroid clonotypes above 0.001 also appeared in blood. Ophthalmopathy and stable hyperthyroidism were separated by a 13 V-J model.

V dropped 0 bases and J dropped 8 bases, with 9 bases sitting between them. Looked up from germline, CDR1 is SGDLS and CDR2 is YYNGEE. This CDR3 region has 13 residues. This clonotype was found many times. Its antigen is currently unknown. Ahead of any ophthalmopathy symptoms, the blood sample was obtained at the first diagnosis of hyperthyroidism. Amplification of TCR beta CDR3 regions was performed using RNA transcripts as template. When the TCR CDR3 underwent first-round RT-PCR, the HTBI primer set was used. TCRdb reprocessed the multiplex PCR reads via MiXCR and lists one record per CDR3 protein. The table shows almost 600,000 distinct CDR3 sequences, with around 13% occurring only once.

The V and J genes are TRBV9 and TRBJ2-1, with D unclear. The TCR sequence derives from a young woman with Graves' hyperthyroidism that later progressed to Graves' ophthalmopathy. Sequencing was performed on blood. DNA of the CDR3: TGTGCCAGCAGCGTAGGAGGTCTCTATGAGCAGTTCTTC. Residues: CASSVGGLYEQFF.